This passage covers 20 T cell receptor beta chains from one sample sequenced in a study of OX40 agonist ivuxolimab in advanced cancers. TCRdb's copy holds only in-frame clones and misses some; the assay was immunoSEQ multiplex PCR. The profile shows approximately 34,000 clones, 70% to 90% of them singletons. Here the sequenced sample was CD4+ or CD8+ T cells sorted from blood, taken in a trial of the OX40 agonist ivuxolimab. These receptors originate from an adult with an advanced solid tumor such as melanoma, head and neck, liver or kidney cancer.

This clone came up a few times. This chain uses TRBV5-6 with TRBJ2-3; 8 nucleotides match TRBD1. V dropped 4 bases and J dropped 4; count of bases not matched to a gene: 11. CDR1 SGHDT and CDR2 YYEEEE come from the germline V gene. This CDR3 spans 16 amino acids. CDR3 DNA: TGTGCCAGCAGCCCCCTCAATGGACAGGGCCCAGATACGCAGTATTTT. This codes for CASSPLNGQGPDTQYF.

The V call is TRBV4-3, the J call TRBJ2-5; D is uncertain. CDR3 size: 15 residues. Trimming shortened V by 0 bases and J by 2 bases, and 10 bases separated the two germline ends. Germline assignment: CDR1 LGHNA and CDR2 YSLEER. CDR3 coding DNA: TGCGCCAGCAGCCAAGAGGTGGCAGAACAAGAGACCCAGTACTTC. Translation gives CASSQEVAEQETQYF.

In nucleotides, the CDR3 is TGTGCCAGCTCGCCGGGGGCCGGGCCCTACGAGCAGTACTTC. Its protein product is CASSPGAGPYEQYF. V usage is TRBV18 and J usage is TRBJ2-7, with D perhaps being TRBD1 or TRBD2 (6 bases each). This CDR3 is built from 14 residues. Germline lookup yields CDR1 KGHSH and CDR2 LQKENI. V lost 6 bases, J lost 2 bases, and 14 bases lay in between.

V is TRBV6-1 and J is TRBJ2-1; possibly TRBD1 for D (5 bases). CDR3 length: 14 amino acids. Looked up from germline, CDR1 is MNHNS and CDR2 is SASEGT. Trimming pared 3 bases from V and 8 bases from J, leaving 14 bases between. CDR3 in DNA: TGTGCCAGCAGTGATATCACAGGCAGGGATGAGCAGTTCTTC. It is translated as CASSDITGRDEQFF.

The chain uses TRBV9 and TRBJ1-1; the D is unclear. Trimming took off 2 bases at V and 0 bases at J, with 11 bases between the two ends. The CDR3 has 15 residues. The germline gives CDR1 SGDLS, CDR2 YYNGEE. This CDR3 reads CASSVPDGLNTEAFF. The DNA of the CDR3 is TGTGCCAGCAGCGTCCCGGACGGATTGAACACTGAAGCTTTCTTT.

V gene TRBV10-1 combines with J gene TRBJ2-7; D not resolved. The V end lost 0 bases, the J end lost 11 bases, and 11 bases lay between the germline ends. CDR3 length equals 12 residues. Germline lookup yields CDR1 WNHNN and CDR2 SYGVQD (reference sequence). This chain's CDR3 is CASSESREGEYF. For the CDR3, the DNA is TGCGCCAGCAGTGAGTCAAGGGAAGGAGAGTACTTC.

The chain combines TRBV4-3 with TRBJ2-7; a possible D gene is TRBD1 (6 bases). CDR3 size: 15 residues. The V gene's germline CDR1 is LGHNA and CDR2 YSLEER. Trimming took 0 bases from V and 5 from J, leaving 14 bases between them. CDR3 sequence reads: CASSQDYRGSNEQYF. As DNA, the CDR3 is TGCGCCAGCAGCCAAGACTATAGGGGGTCAAACGAGCAGTACTTC.

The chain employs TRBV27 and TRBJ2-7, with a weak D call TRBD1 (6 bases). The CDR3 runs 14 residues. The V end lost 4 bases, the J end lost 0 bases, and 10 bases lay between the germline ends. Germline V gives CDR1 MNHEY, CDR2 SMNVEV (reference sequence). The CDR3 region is CASSSHRDSYEQYF. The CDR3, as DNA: TGTGCCAGCAGTTCTCACAGGGACTCCTACGAGCAGTACTTC.

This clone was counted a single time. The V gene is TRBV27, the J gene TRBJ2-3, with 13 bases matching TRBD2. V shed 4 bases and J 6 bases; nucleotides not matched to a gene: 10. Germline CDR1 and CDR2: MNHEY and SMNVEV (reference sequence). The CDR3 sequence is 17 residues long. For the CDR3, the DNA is TGTGCCAGCAGTTCTTGGACTAGCGGGGGATCCTCGGATACGCAGTATTTT. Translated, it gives CASSSWTSGGSSDTQYF.

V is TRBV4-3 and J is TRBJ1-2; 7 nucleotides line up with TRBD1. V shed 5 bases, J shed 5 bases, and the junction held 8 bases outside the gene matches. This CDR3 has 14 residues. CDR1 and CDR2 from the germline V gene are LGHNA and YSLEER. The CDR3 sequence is CASSEWTGSYGYTF. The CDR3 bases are TGCGCCAGCAGCGAATGGACAGGAAGTTATGGCTACACCTTC.

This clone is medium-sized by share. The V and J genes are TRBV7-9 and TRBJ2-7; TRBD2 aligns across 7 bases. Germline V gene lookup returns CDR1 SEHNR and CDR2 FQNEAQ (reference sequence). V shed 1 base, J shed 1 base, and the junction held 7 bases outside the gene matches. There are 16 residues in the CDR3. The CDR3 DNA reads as TGTGCCAGCAGCTTAGAGGGAGCGGGGAAATCCTACGAGCAGTACTTC. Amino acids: CASSLEGAGKSYEQYF.

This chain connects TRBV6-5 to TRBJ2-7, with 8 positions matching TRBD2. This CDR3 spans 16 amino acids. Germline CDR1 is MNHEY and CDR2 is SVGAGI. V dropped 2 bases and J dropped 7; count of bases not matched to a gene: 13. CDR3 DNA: TGTGCCAGCAGTTACGCCTTAGCGGGGCCTCTACGGGAGCAGTACTTC. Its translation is CASSYALAGPLREQYF.

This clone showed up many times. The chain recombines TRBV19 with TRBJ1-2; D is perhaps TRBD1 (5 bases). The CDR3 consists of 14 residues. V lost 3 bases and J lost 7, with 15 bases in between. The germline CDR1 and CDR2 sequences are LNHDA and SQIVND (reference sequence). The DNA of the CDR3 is TGTGCCAGTAGTATCTCCTGGACACCGGCTGGCTACACCTTC. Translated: CASSISWTPAGYTF.

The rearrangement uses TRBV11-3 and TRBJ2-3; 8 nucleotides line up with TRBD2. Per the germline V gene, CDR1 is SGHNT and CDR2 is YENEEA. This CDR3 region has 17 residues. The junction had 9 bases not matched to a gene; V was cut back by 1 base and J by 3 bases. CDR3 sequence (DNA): TGTGCCAGCAGCTTAGGGGAAATAGCGGGGTTTACAGATACGCAGTATTTT. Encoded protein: CASSLGEIAGFTDTQYF.

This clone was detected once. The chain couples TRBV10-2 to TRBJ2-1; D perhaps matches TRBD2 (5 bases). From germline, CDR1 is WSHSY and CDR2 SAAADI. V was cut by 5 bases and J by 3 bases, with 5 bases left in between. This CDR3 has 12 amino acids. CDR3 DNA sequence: TGCGCCAGCAGTACTAGCTACAATGAGCAGTTCTTC. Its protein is CASSTSYNEQFF.

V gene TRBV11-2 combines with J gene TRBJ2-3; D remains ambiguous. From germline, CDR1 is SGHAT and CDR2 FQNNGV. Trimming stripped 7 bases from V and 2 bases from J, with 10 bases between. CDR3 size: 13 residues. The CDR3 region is CASTFYHTDTQYF. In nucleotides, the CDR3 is TGTGCCAGCACCTTCTACCACACAGATACGCAGTATTTT.

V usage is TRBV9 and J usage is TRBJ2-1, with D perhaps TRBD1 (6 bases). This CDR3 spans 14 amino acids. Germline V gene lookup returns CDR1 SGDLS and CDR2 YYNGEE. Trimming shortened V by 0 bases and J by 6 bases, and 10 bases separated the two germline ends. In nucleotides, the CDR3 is TGTGCCAGCAGCGTAGGTCCAGGGGCCAATGAGCAGTTCTTC. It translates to CASSVGPGANEQFF.

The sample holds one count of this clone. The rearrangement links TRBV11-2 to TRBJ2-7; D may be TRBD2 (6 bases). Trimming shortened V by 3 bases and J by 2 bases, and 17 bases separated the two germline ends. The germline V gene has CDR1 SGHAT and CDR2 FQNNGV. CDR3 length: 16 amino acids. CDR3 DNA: TGTGCCAGCAGCTTTCAGCGGGCAGGGTCCACCTACGAGCAGTACTTC. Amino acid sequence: CASSFQRAGSTYEQYF.

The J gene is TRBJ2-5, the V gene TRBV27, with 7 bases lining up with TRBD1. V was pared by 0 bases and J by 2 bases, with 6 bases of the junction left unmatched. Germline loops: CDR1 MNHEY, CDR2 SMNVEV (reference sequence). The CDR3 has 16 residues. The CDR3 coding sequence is TGTGCCAGCAGTTTATCGACGGGACAGTATCAAGAGACCCAGTACTTC. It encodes CASSLSTGQYQETQYF.

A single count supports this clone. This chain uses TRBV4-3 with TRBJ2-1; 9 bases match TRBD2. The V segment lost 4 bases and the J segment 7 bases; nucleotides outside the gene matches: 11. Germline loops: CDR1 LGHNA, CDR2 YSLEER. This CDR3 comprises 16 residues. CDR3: CASSLYRAGGTNEQFF. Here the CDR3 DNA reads TGCGCCAGCAGCCTCTACAGGGCGGGGGGGACAAATGAGCAGTTCTTC.